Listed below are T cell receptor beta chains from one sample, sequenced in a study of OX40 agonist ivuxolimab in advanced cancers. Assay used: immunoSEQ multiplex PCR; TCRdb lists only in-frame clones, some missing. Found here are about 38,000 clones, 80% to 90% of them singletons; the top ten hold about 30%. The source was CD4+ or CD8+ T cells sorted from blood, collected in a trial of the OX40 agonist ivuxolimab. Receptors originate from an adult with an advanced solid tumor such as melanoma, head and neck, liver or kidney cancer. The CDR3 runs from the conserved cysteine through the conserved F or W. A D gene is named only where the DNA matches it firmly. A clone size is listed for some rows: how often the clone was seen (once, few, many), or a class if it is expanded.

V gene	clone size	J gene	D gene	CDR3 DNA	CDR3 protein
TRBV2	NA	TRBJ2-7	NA	TGTGCCAGCAGGACGGAAGGTCCCTACGAGCAGTACTTC	CASRTEGPYEQYF
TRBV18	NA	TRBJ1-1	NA	TGTGCCAGCTCACCACCAGGCCGGAACACTGAAGCTTTCTTT	CASSPPGRNTEAFF
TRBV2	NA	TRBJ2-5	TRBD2	TGTGCCAGCAAGGTGGGGGGAGCGGGAGAGGAAGAGACCCAGTACTTC	CASKVGGAGEEETQYF
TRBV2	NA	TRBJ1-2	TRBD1	TGTGCCAGCAGCGGACAGGGGGCGCAGAGCTATGGCTACACCTTC	CASSGQGAQSYGYTF
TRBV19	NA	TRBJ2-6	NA	TGTGCCAGTACCCGAACCTTCTCTGGGGCCAACGTCCTGACTTTC	CASTRTFSGANVLTF
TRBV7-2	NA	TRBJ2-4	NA	TGTGCCAGCAGCTTAGGGTCGGCGCGGGGGCAAAACATTCAGTACTTC	CASSLGSARGQNIQYF
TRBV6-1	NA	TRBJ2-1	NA	TGTGCCAGCAGTGAAGGGGGCGGAGAGTACAATGAGCAGTTCTTC	CASSEGGGEYNEQFF
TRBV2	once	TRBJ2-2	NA	TGTGCCAGCAGTGATGGAGGGGGCGCACCTGGGGAGCTGTTTTTT	CASSDGGGAPGELFF
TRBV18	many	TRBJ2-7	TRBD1	TGTGCCAGCTCACCACAGGGACAGGAAGACGAGCAGTACTTC	CASSPQGQEDEQYF
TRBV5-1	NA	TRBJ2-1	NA	TGCGCCAGCCAGGAAGCAGTGGCGACCACCTACAATGAGCAGTTCTTC	CASQEAVATTYNEQFF
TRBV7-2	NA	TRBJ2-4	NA	TGTGCCAGCAGCCCTAGTGGGCCAGCGGCGGGGAACATTCAGTACTTC	CASSPSGPAAGNIQYF
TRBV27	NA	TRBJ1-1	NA	TGTGCCAGCAGTTTAGTACCTGCGCTCGACAGCGAAGCTTTCTTT	CASSLVPALDSEAFF
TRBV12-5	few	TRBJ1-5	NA	TGTGCTAGTGGGCAGGGTTCCGGATTGCCCCAGCATTTT	CASGQGSGLPQHF
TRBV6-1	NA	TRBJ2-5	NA	TGTGCCAGCAGTGATAATGCCCGCAGGGCCCAGTACTTC	CASSDNARRAQYF
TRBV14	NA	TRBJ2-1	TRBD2	TGTGCCAGCAGCCCGCTGGGCGGGAGCTCCTACAATGAGCAGTTCTTC	CASSPLGGSSYNEQFF
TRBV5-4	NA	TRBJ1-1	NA	TGTGCCAGCAGCTTGTTGCAGCCGAACACTGAAGCTTTCTTT	CASSLLQPNTEAFF
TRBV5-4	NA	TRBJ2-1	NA	TGTGCCAGCAGCTTGGTATCTCACGTCTACAATGAGCAGTTCTTC	CASSLVSHVYNEQFF
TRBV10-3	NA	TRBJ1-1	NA	TGTGCCATCAGATCAGGGAAAGGGAACACTGAAGCTTTCTTT	CAIRSGKGNTEAFF
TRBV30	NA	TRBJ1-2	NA	TGTGCCTGGGGCGGTCCTCAAGTTACTTATGGCTACACCTTC	CAWGGPQVTYGYTF
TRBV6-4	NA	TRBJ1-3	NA	TGTGCCAGCAGCAGAGGGGGGGCAGGCGGAAACACCATATATTTT	CASSRGGAGGNTIYF
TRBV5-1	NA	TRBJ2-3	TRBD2	TGCGCCAGCAGCTTTAGGACTAGCGGCCCCACAGATACGCAGTATTTT	CASSFRTSGPTDTQYF
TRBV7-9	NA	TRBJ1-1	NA	TGTGCCAGCAGCTTAGCGGCGGACACTGAAGCTTTCTTT	CASSLAADTEAFF
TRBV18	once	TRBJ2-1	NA	TGTGCCAGCTCACCCGACAACCAAAGGGGGAATGAGCAGTTCTTC	CASSPDNQRGNEQFF
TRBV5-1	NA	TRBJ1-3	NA	TGCGCCAGCAGCTTGGAAGTCCCAGGGATAAACACCATATATTTT	CASSLEVPGINTIYF
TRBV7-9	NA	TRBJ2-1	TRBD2	TGTGCCAGCAGCTTATGGGGTAGCGGGAGTGATGAGCAGTTCTTC	CASSLWGSGSDEQFF
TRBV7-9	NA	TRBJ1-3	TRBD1	TGTGCCAGCAGCTTGGACAGGGATATCGGAAACACCATATATTTT	CASSLDRDIGNTIYF
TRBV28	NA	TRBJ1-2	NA	TGTGCCAGCAGTAAACCAGGAGTGGAAGGGTATGGCTACACCTTC	CASSKPGVEGYGYTF
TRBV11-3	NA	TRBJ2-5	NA	TGTGCCAGCAGCTTAGGGCCATATGGGGAGACCCAGTACTTC	CASSLGPYGETQYF
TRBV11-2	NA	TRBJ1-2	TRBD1	TGTGCCAGCAGCCGAGGACAGGGTCCCAACTATGGCTACACCTTC	CASSRGQGPNYGYTF
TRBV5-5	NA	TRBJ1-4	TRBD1	TGTGCCAGCAGACGGACGGGACAGACTAATGAAAAACTGTTTTTT	CASRRTGQTNEKLFF